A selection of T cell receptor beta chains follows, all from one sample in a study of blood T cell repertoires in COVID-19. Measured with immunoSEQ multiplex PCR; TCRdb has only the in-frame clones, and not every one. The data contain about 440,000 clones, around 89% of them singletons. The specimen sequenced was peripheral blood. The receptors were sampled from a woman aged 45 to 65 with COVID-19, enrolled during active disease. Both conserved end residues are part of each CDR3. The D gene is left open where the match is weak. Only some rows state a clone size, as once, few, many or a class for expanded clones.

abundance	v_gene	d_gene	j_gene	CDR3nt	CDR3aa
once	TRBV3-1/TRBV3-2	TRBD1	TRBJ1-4	TGTGCCAGCAGCCAAAGCGGGCCGACAGGGGAAAAACTGTTTTTT	CASSQSGPTGEKLFF
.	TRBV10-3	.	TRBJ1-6	TGTGCCATCAGTCAGGTGGGCAATAATTCACCCCTCCACTTT	CAISQVGNNSPLHF
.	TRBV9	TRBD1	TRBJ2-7	TGTGCCAGCAGCAGACAGGGGGGTGGGCCCTACGAGCAGTACTTC	CASSRQGGGPYEQYF
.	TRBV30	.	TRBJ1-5	TGTGCCTGGAGTGCGGGGGGCGGCAATCAGCCCCAGCATTTT	CAWSAGGGNQPQHF
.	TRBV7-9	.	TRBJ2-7	TGTGCCAGCAGCACTTACAGGCGAACCTCGTACGAGCAGTACTTC	CASSTYRRTSYEQYF
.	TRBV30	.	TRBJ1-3	TGTGCCTGGAGTGTGGGCCCTGGAAACACCATATATTTT	CAWSVGPGNTIYF
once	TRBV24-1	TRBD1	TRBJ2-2	TGTGCCACCAGTGGAGGGGGCCCGGCCGGGGAGCTGTTTTTT	CATSGGGPAGELFF
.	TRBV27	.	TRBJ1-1	TGTGCCAGCGGACGTCGGGGATACACTGAAGCTTTCTTT	CASGRRGYTEAFF
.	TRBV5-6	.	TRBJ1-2	TGTGCCAGCAGCCCCGGGACTTCGGGCTACACCTTC	CASSPGTSGYTF
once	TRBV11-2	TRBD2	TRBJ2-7	TGTGCCAGCAGCTTAGCGGCTAGCGGGGCCTACGAGCAGTACTTC	CASSLAASGAYEQYF
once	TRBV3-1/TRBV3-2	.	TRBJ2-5	TGTGCCAGCAGCCAGGGACTCGCGGGGCCGGAGACCCAGTACTTC	CASSQGLAGPETQYF
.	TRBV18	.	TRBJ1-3	TGTGCCAGCTCACCACAGAGGAGCTCTGGAAACACCATATATTTT	CASSPQRSSGNTIYF
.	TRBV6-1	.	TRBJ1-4	TGTGCCAGCAGTGAAGCTGCAGGCATAACTAATGAAAAACTGTTTTTT	CASSEAAGITNEKLFF
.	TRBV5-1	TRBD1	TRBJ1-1	TGCGCCAGCAGCGAATCGGGACAGAAAAGAGGTGAAGCTTTCTTT	CASSESGQKRGEAFF
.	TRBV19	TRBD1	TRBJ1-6	TGTGCCAGTAGAGGGACAGGGGATCAATCACCCCTCCACTTT	CASRGTGDQSPLHF
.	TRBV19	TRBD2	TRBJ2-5	TGTGCCAGTAGTATAGGGGGGGGAGAAGAGACCCAGTACTTC	CASSIGGGEETQYF
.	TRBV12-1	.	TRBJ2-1	TGTGCCAGCACCCCGAGCGGGGAGGATAGTGAGCAGTTCTTC	CASTPSGEDSEQFF
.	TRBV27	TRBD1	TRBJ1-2	TGTGCCAGCAGTTTATCTTCTAGGGGGCGCATTGGAGGCTACACCTTC	CASSLSSRGRIGGYTF
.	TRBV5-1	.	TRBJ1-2	TGCGCCAGCAGCCCGGACAGCTTATATGGCTACACCTTC	CASSPDSLYGYTF
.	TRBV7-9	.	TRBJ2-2	TGTGCCAGCAGCCCCGCTAGCGGGGAGCTGTTTTTT	CASSPASGELFF
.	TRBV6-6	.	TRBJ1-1	TGTGCCAGCAGCCCACCTGAGGGTGTGAACACTGAAGCTTTCTTT	CASSPPEGVNTEAFF
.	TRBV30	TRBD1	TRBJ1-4	TGTGCCTGGAGTGACAGGGGGCCGGGTGAAAAACTGTTTTTT	CAWSDRGPGEKLFF
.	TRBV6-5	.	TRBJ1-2	TGTGCCAGCAGAAGAACAGGGTCGGAGGGCTACACCTTC	CASRRTGSEGYTF
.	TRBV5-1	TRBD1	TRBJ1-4	TGCGCCAGCAGCTTGGTGGCAGGGGGTAATGAAAAACTGTTTTTT	CASSLVAGGNEKLFF
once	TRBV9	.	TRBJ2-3	TGTGCCAGCAGCGCTGGAGGCCAGATTGGCTCAGATACGCAGTATTTT	CASSAGGQIGSDTQYF
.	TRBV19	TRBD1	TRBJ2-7	TGTGCCAGTAGTGTTGGACAGGGGATCTCCTACGAGCAGTACTTC	CASSVGQGISYEQYF
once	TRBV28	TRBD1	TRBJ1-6	TGTGCCAGCAGTTTCGACAGGGGGCAGGTTTCACCCCTCCACTTT	CASSFDRGQVSPLHF
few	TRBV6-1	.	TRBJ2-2	TGTGCCAGCAGTGACCGGACTACCGGGGAGCTGTTTTTT	CASSDRTTGELFF
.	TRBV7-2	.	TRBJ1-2	TGTGCCAGCAGCTTTATACAGGGCCGCTTGGGCTATGGCTACACCTTC	CASSFIQGRLGYGYTF
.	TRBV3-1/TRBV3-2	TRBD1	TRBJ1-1	TGTGCCAGCAGCCCACGTCAAAACAGGGGAGAGAAAGCTTTCTTT	CASSPRQNRGEKAFF
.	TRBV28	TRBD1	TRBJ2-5	TGTGCCAGCAGTTCCCAGCAACTACAGGGGGAAGAGACCCAGTACTTC	CASSSQQLQGEETQYF
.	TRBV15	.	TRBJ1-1	TGTGCCACCAGCAGAGTCAGAGGGGGGAACACTGAAGCTTTCTTT	CATSRVRGGNTEAFF
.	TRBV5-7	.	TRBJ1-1	TGTGCCAGCACCGCGGGACGGGAGAACACTGAAGCTTTCTTT	CASTAGRENTEAFF
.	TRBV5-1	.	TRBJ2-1	TGCGCCAGCAGCTCGGCCGGGGTTAACTACAATGAGCAGTTCTTC	CASSSAGVNYNEQFF
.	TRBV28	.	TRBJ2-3	TGTGCCAGCAATGGAGAACCGGATCAGTATTTT	CASNGEPDQYF
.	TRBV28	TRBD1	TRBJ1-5	TGTGCCAGCAGTTTTAGAGACAGGGACGTGCAGCCCCAGCATTTT	CASSFRDRDVQPQHF
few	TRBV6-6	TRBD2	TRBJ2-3	TGTGCCAGCAGTCGACGACTAGCGGGGGGGCTAGATACGCAGTATTTT	CASSRRLAGGLDTQYF
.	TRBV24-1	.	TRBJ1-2	TGTGCCACCAGTGATCCAGATTCATCCTACTATGGCTACACCTTC	CATSDPDSSYYGYTF
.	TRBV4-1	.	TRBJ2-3	TGCGCCAGCAGCCAGCCCGGGGCAGATACGCAGTATTTT	CASSQPGADTQYF
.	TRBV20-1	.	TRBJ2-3	TGCAGTGCTCGTGGGGCGGGGGCCCACACAGATACGCAGTATTTT	CSARGAGAHTDTQYF
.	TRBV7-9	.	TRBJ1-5	TGTGCCAGCAGCTTAGGGGGGAGGGCGGATCAGCCCCAGCATTTT	CASSLGGRADQPQHF
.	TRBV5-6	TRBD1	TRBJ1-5	TGTGCCAGCAGCTCCGGACAGGGCGCGGAGCATTTT	CASSSGQGAEHF
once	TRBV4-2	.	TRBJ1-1	TGTGCCAGCAGCCAAGATGTGGTAGGGGGCACTGAAGCTTTCTTT	CASSQDVVGGTEAFF
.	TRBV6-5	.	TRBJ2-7	TGTGCCACCTTCTCGTCCTACTACGAGCAGTACTTC	CATFSSYYEQYF
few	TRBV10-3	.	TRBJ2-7	TGTGCCATCAGGCCACATGAGGGATACGAGCAGTACTTC	CAIRPHEGYEQYF
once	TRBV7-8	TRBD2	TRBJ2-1	TGTGCCAGCAGGCGCAGGGCAGCGGGGGGCGCCTACAATGAGCAGTTCTTC	CASRRRAAGGAYNEQFF
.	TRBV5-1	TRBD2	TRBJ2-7	TGCGCCAGCAGTCATGGGACTAGCGGGCACCCTAGCTCCTACGAGCAGTACTTC	CASSHGTSGHPSSYEQYF
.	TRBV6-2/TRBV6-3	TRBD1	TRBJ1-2	TGTGCCAGCAGTAAAGGGACAGCTGGCTACACCTTC	CASSKGTAGYTF